Each of the 26 T cell receptor beta chains below was sequenced from the same sample in a study of Tregs in tolerant kidney transplant recipients. The assay was immunoSEQ multiplex PCR, and TCRdb's table has in-frame clones only and misses some. The table shows about 77,000 clones, with 95% to 98% occurring only once. This specimen consisted of CD4+ T cells from blood, obtained before the transplant. The origin of the receptors is a human donor who received a combined kidney and bone marrow transplant.

J is TRBJ2-7 and V is TRBV11-1; D not certain. The CDR3 sequence is 12 residues long. V lost 4 bases, J lost 3 bases, and 7 bases lay in between. Per germline, CDR1 SGHAT and CDR2 FQDESV (reference sequence). CDR3 amino acids: CASSSDNYEQYF. The DNA of the CDR3 is TGTGCCAGCAGCTCCGACAACTACGAGCAGTACTTC.

The chain has TRBV5-4 and TRBJ2-3; D perhaps matches TRBD1 (5 bases). The germline CDR1 and CDR2 sequences are SGHNT and YYREEE (reference sequence). The CDR3 consists of 14 residues. Between the trimmed V and J ends, which lost 4 bases and 5 bases, there was a span of 14 bases. CDR3 nucleotide sequence: TGTGCCAGCAGCCTGGATAGGGGCCGAGATACGCAGTATTTT. Translating it yields CASSLDRGRDTQYF. Filled out from reference TRBV5-4 and TRBJ2-3, the complete variable domain reads ETGVTQSPTHLIKTRGQQVTLRCSSQSGHNTVSWYQQALGQGPQFIFQYYREEENGRGNFPPRFSGLQFPNYSSELNVNALELDDSALYLCASSLDRGRDTQYFGPGTRLTVL.

The chain employs TRBV23-1 and TRBJ2-1; D gene ambiguous. TRBV23-1 belongs to the ORF category, with a function that is uncertain. V was clipped by 8 bases and J by 4 bases, with 6 bases between them. The CDR3 length is 11 residues. The CDR3 nucleotides are TGCGCCAGCGAACGGTACAATGAGCAGTTCTTC. Protein product: CASERYNEQFF.

This chain connects TRBV4-2 to TRBJ2-7, with TRBD2 matching over 8 bases. This CDR3 comprises 15 residues. V shed 3 bases, J shed 3 bases, and the junction held 7 bases outside the gene matches. Germline CDR1 is LGHNA and CDR2 is YNFKEQ. The CDR3 bases are TGTGCCAGCAGCCATCGACTAGCGCTCCTCTACGAGCAGTACTTC. It specifies CASSHRLALLYEQYF.

The chain recombines TRBV11-2 with TRBJ1-3; 8 positions match TRBD1. In germline, CDR1 is SGHAT, CDR2 FQNNGV. There are 17 residues in the CDR3. Trimming took 5 bases from V and 0 from J; bases not matched to a gene: 9. Here the CDR3 reads CASSPRQGSSSGNTIYF. The DNA of the CDR3 is TGTGCCAGCAGCCCCAGACAGGGGTCGAGCTCTGGAAACACCATATATTTT.

V usage is TRBV5-1 and J usage is TRBJ1-1; 9 positions agree with TRBD1. Germline V gene lookup returns CDR1 SGHRS and CDR2 YFSETQ. There are 14 residues in the CDR3. The V segment lost 4 bases and the J segment 5 bases; nucleotides outside the gene matches: 6. CDR3: CASSEQGAGTEAFF. The CDR3 bases are TGCGCCAGCAGCGAACAGGGGGCTGGAACTGAAGCTTTCTTT.

V gene TRBV5-1 combines with J gene TRBJ1-1; 9 bases are a match to TRBD1. CDR3 length equals 15 residues. The ends lost 0 bases at V and 1 base at J; junction bases unmatched: 1. The V gene's germline CDR1 is SGHRS and CDR2 YFSETQ. This CDR3 is CASSLAGQGNTEAFF. CDR3 coding DNA: TGCGCCAGCAGCTTGGCGGGACAGGGGAACACTGAAGCTTTCTTT.

This clone was counted once. The CDR3 coding sequence is TGTGCCAGTAGAGGACAGGGGGAAGAGACCCAGTACTTC. Residues: CASRGQGEETQYF. The chain uses TRBV19 and TRBJ2-5; 10 positions match TRBD1. With V trimmed by 6 bases and J by 3 bases, 1 base remained unmatched. The CDR3 is 13 residues long. Germline CDR1 LNHDA, CDR2 SQIVND (reference sequence).

The rearrangement uses TRBV28 and TRBJ2-1; D not certain. V was clipped by 8 bases and J by 0 bases, with 14 bases between them. Germline CDR1 MDHEN, CDR2 SYDVKM. The CDR3 runs to 15 residues. The CDR3 protein is CASREAIISYNEQFF. In DNA, the CDR3 is TGTGCCAGCCGCGAGGCAATAATCTCCTACAATGAGCAGTTCTTC.

The chain combines TRBV18 with TRBJ1-1; no definite D call. V lost 3 bases and J 1 base, leaving 12 bases between the germline ends. CDR1 is KGHSH and CDR2 is LQKENI in the germline V gene. The CDR3 has 15 amino acids. The CDR3 DNA reads as TGTGCCAGCTCACCGAGTAGCGGAGGGAACACTGAAGCTTTCTTT. This sequence encodes CASSPSSGGNTEAFF.

The CDR3 loop is CASSLKASTDTQYF. CDR3 coding DNA: TGTGCCAGCAGCTTAAAAGCGAGCACAGATACGCAGTATTTT. The chain couples TRBV7-2 to TRBJ2-3, with D uncertain. V lost 2 bases, J lost 0 bases, and 6 bases lay in between. Germline CDR1 SGHTA, CDR2 FQGNSA. The CDR3 runs 14 residues.

This chain joins TRBV30 and TRBJ1-6, with 7 bases identical to TRBD1. Germline V gene lookup returns CDR1 GTSNPN and CDR2 SVGIG (reference sequence). V gave up 5 bases and J gave up 7 bases; unmatched junction bases: 5. This CDR3 contains 13 residues. The CDR3: CAWDREGNSPLHF. In DNA, the CDR3 is TGTGCCTGGGACAGGGAAGGAAATTCACCCCTCCACTTT.

This rearrangement joins TRBV7-9 to TRBJ1-6; tentatively, D is TRBD1 (5 bases). V dropped 7 bases and J dropped 4 bases, with 11 bases sitting between them. The CDR3 is 14 amino acids. Germline V CDR1 and CDR2: SEHNR, FQNEAQ (reference sequence). CDR3 coding DNA: TGTGCCAGCAAGGGGCAGGCTTATAATTCACCCCTCCACTTT. Amino acids: CASKGQAYNSPLHF.

The CDR3, as DNA: TGTGCCAGCAGCTTAGGCCGGGGTTCAGGAGCAGATACGCAGTATTTT. Its protein is CASSLGRGSGADTQYF. The chain links TRBV7-9 to TRBJ2-3; weak D call: TRBD2 (5 bases). Trimming removed 1 base from V and 4 bases from J, with 15 bases in between. This CDR3 is built from 16 residues. Germline loops: CDR1 SEHNR, CDR2 FQNEAQ (reference sequence).

This chain links TRBV29-1 with TRBJ2-1; 8 bases agree with TRBD2. This CDR3 is 14 amino acids long. With V trimmed by 5 bases and J by 8 bases, 11 bases remained unmatched. CDR1 SQVTM and CDR2 ANQGSEA come from the germline V gene. The CDR3 DNA sequence: TGCAGCGTTTCCAGCGGGAGTGAGAGACATGAGCAGTTCTTC. It specifies CSVSSGSERHEQFF.

The chain joins TRBV9 to TRBJ1-1; the match to TRBD1 covers 8 bases. CDR3 length: 15 residues. V was clipped by 4 bases and J by 1 base; unmatched bases: 6. In germline, CDR1 is SGDLS, CDR2 YYNGEE. The CDR3 DNA reads as TGTGCCAGCAGCAAGGCCGGGACAGGGAACACTGAAGCTTTCTTT. Protein product: CASSKAGTGNTEAFF.

This clone was seen a single time. The chain uses TRBV9 and TRBJ2-7; D may be TRBD2 (5 bases). The CDR3 totals 14 residues. Germline CDR1 SGDLS, CDR2 YYNGEE. V was cut by 0 bases and J by 6 bases, with 13 bases left in between. DNA of the CDR3: TGTGCCAGCAGCGTAGGTGGCCCGAGCGGCGAGCAGTACTTC. It translates to CASSVGGPSGEQYF.

This rearrangement joins TRBV7-6 to TRBJ2-7, with D perhaps matching TRBD1 (6 bases). This CDR3 is 13 amino acids long. Trimming removed 3 bases from V and 2 bases from J, with 8 bases in between. Germline V gene lookup returns CDR1 SGHVS and CDR2 FNYEAQ. The CDR3 reads CASSFAGAYEQYF. The DNA for the CDR3 is TGTGCCAGCAGCTTTGCAGGGGCCTACGAGCAGTACTTC.

This chain links TRBV10-3 with TRBJ1-3; 7 positions agree with TRBD1. Germline values: CDR1 ENHRY, CDR2 SYGVKD. With V trimmed by 6 bases and J by 1 base, 6 bases remained unmatched. CDR3 length: 15 residues. Written as DNA, the CDR3 is TGTGCCATCAGCGAGCTGGACAGGTCTGGAAACACCATATATTTT. This encodes CAISELDRSGNTIYF.

The chain links TRBV14 to TRBJ1-2; weak D call: TRBD1 (6 bases). This CDR3 region has 15 residues. Trimming removed 2 bases at V and 7 bases at J, with 17 bases between. Germline values: CDR1 SGHDN, CDR2 FVKESK. Here the CDR3 DNA reads TGTGCCAGCAGCCAAACTTGGGGGCGAGGGGGTGGCTACACCTTC. Protein: CASSQTWGRGGGYTF.

V is TRBV7-9 and J is TRBJ1-6, with D perhaps matching TRBD1 (6 bases). This CDR3 is 15 amino acids long. V was pared by 8 bases and J by 8 bases, with 19 bases between. Germline V gene data show CDR1 as SEHNR and CDR2 as FQNEAQ (reference sequence). The CDR3 reads CASAAGRGKDSPLHF. CDR3 nucleotides: TGTGCCAGCGCGGCGGGCAGGGGTAAAGATTCACCCCTCCACTTT.

This clone was recorded a few times. V usage is TRBV30 and J usage is TRBJ2-3; 10 bases agree with TRBD2. V lost 0 bases and J lost 3; bases outside the gene matches: 3. Germline values: CDR1 GTSNPN, CDR2 SVGIG (reference sequence). The CDR3 is 15 residues long. CDR3 protein: CAWSVRSGGTDTQYF. The CDR3 DNA follows: TGTGCCTGGAGTGTACGTAGCGGGGGGACAGATACGCAGTATTTT.

This clone appeared a single time. This sequence joins TRBV25-1 and TRBJ2-1; 9 nucleotides line up with TRBD2. After removal of 3 bases from V and 8 bases from J, the junction contained 14 bases not matched to a gene. Germline CDR1 and CDR2: MGHDK and SYGVNS. This CDR3 has 17 residues. DNA for the CDR3: TGTGCCAGCAGTGAGGTAGAGCGGGGGGCTAGCGGCGATGAGCAGTTCTTC. This sequence encodes CASSEVERGASGDEQFF.

This clone has only one observation. V and J are TRBV28 and TRBJ2-7, with 10 bases aligning to TRBD2. Trimming at V came to 2 bases and at J to 6 bases, leaving 4 bases not matched to a gene. This CDR3 spans 14 amino acids. CDR1 is MDHEN, CDR2 SYDVKM, per germline. CDR3 in DNA: TGTGCCAGCAGTTTAAGCGGGAGGGCTGCCGAGCAGTACTTC. Protein product: CASSLSGRAAEQYF.

The V and J genes are TRBV9 and TRBJ1-5, with 12 bases aligning to TRBD1. In germline, CDR1 is SGDLS, CDR2 YYNGEE. The CDR3 has 17 residues. V lost 0 bases and J lost 4; bases outside the gene matches: 5. CDR3 in amino acids: CASSVGDRGLENQPQHF. The CDR3 DNA follows: TGTGCCAGCAGCGTAGGGGACAGGGGGCTTGAAAATCAGCCCCAGCATTTT.

The chain joins TRBV7-2 to TRBJ1-4; TRBD1 might be the D (6 bases). The CDR3 is 14 amino acids. With 1 base removed from V and 6 bases from J, the gap between germline ends came to 9 bases. Germline V gives CDR1 SGHTA, CDR2 FQGNSA. The CDR3 reads CASSLGGRDEKLFF. The CDR3 DNA is TGTGCCAGCAGCTTAGGGGGGCGGGATGAAAAACTGTTTTTT.